This TCR beta chain was captured by sequencing in a study of CD8 T cells in ankylosing spondylitis. General observations from the study: Clones linked to disease were reported to show significant enrichment in matched ankylosing spondylitis synovial fluid. It appeared that ankylosing spondylitis blood was characterized by a TCR beta motif of under ten highly homologous variants. Within peripheral blood, clones linked to disease were CD8+ and relatively rare. Past studies reported some motif variants in reactive arthritis synovial fluid and blood.

From germline, CDR1 is SGHRS and CDR2 YFSETQ. Trimming cost V 0 bases and J 6 bases, with 6 bases left between them. This CDR3 has 13 amino acids. As concerns this clonotype: Antigen: not known.

With molecular barcodes, quantitative 5'-RACE was used to make the TCR beta libraries. TCRdb re-derived calls from the 5' RACE reads in MiXCR, one entry per CDR3 protein. The data show about 540,000 distinct CDR3 sequences, about 12% seen once. V usage is TRBV5-1 and J usage is TRBJ2-2; D is unresolved. The source is a male donor with ankylosing spondylitis. Sequenced sample: blood, either unsorted or a sorted T cell fraction (not recorded which). The CDR3 region has the DNA TGCGCCAGCAGCTTGGTTGTATCCGGGGAGCTGTTTTTT. Translating gives CASSLVVSGELFF.